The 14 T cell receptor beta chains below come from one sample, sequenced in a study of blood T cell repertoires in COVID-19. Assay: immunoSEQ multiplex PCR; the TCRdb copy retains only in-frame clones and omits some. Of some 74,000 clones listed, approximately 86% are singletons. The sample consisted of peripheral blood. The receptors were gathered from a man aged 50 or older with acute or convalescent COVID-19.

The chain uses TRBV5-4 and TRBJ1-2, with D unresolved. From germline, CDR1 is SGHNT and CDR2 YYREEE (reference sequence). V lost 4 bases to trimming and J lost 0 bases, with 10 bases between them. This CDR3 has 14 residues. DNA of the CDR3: TGTGCCAGCAGCGCGGAGGGCTCTAACTATGGCTACACCTTC. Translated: CASSAEGSNYGYTF.

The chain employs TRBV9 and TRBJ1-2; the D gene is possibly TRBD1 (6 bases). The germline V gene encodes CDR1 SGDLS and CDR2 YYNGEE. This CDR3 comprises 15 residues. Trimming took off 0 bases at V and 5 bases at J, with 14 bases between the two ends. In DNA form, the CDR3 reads TGTGCCAGCAGCGTAGCTACAGGGAGTCAGTATGGCTACACCTTC. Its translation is CASSVATGSQYGYTF.

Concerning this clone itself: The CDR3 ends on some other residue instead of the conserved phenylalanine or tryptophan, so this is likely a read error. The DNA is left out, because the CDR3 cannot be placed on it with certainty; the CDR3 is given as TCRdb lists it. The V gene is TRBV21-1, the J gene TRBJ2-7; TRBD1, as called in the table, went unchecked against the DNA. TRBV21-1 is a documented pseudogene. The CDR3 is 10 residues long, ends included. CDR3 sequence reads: CASSRPGPRS.

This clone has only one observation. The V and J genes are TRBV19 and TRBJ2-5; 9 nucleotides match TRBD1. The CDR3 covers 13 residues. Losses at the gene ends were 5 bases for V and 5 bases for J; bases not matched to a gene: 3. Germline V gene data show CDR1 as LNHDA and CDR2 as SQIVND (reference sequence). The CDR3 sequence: CASSVQGAETQYF. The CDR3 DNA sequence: TGTGCCAGTAGTGTACAGGGGGCCGAGACCCAGTACTTC.

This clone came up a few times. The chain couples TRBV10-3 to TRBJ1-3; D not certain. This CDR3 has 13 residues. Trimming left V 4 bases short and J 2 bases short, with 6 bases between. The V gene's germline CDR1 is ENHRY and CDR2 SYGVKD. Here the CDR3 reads CAISAGAGNTIYF. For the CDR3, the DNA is TGTGCCATCAGTGCCGGGGCTGGAAACACCATATATTTT.

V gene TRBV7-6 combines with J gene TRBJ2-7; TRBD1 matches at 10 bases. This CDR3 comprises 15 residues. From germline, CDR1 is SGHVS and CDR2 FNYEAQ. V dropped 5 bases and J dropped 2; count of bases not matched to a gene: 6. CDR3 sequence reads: CASSPGTGVPYEQYF. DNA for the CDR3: TGTGCCAGCAGCCCGGGGACAGGGGTTCCCTACGAGCAGTACTTC.

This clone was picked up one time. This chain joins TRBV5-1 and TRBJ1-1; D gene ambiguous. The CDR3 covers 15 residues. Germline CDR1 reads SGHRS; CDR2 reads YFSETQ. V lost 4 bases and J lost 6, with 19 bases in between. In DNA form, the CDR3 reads TGCGCCAGCAGCCTGGGTAACGTGGGTCGGGCTGAAGCTTTCTTT. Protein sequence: CASSLGNVGRAEAFF.

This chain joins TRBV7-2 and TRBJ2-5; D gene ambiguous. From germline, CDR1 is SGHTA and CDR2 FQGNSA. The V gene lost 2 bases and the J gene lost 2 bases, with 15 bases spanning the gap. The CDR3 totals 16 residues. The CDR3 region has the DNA TGTGCCAGCAGCTTAAGCGTTTTCGGAACTCAAGAGACCCAGTACTTC. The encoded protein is CASSLSVFGTQETQYF.

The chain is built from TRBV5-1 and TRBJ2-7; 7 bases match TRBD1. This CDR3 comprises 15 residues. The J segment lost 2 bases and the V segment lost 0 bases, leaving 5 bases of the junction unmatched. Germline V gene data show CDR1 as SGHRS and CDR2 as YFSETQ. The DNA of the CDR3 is TGCGCCAGCAGCTTGGAACAGGGGAGAGCCTACGAGCAGTACTTC. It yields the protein CASSLEQGRAYEQYF.

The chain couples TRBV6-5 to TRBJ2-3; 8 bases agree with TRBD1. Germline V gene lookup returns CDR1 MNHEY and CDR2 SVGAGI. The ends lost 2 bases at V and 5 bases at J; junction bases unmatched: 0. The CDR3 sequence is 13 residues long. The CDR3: CASSYGQGDTQYF. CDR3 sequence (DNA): TGTGCCAGCAGTTACGGACAGGGAGATACGCAGTATTTT.

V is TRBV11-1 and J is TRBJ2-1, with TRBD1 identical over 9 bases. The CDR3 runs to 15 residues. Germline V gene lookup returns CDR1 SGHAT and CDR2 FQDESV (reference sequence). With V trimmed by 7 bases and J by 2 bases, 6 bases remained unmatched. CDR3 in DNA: TGTGCCAGCACCGGCAACAGGGGGCCCTACAATGAGCAGTTCTTC. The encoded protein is CASTGNRGPYNEQFF.

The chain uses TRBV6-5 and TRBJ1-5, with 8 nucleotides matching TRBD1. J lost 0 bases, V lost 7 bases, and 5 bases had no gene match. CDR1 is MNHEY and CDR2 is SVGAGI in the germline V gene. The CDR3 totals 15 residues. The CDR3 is CASTGQGDSNQPQHF. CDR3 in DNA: TGTGCCAGCACCGGACAGGGTGATAGCAATCAGCCCCAGCATTTT.

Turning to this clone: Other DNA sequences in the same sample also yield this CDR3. The CDR3, as DNA: TGTGCCAGCTCACCACCGACAGGAACCTACGAGCAGTACTTC. The encoded protein is CASSPPTGTYEQYF. The V and J genes are TRBV18 and TRBJ2-7, with D possibly being TRBD1 (6 bases). This CDR3 region has 14 residues. The V end lost 0 bases, the J end lost 2 bases, and 8 bases lay between the germline ends. Germline V gives CDR1 KGHSH, CDR2 LQKENI.

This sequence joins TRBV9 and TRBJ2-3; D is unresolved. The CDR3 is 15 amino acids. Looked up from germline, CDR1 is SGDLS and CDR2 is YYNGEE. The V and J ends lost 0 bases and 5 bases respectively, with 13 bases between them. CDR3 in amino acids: CASSVDDSSRDTQYF. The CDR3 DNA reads TGTGCCAGCAGCGTAGATGATAGCTCGCGAGATACGCAGTATTTT.